These 8 T cell receptor beta chains came from one sample sequenced in a study of blood T cell repertoires in COVID-19. Produced via immunoSEQ multiplex PCR; TCRdb's table is partial and in-frame only. The table has 200,000 to 250,000 clones, 65% to 85% seen once. The sample was PBMCs or T cells enriched from blood (not recorded which). The receptors were gathered from a woman aged 40 to 49 who had recovered from COVID-19.

CDR3 residues: CASSLSGAYTGELFF. CDR3 nucleotide sequence: TGTGCCAGCAGCCTCAGCGGGGCTTACACCGGGGAGCTGTTTTTT. J is TRBJ2-2 and V is TRBV3-1 (or the pseudogene TRBV3-2); 7 positions agree with TRBD2. This CDR3 comprises 15 residues. The germline CDR1 and CDR2 sequences are LGHDT and YNNKEL (reference sequence). The V gene end was trimmed by 4 bases and the J gene end by 3 bases; junction bases not matched to a gene: 5.

The V gene is TRBV18, the J gene TRBJ1-4; D is possibly TRBD1 (6 bases). Looked up from germline, CDR1 is KGHSH and CDR2 is LQKENI. This CDR3 is 15 amino acids long. V lost 6 bases and J 8 bases, leaving 19 bases between the germline ends. The CDR3 reads CASSPRTAFEEKLFF. In DNA, the CDR3 is TGTGCCAGCTCCCCCCGGACAGCCTTCGAGGAAAAACTGTTTTTT.

The CDR3 bases are TGTGCCAGCAGTAAGGGACTAGCTCGGTTTGAGTTCTTC. Translating it yields CASSKGLARFEFF. The V and J genes are TRBV6-5 and TRBJ2-1, with TRBD2 matching over 9 bases. The CDR3 totals 13 residues. CDR1 is MNHEY and CDR2 is SVGAGI in the germline V gene. The V segment lost 5 bases and the J segment 14 bases; nucleotides outside the gene matches: 10.

V and J are TRBV18 and TRBJ2-6; no clear D. The CDR3 sequence is 16 residues long. V dropped 3 bases and J dropped 4 bases, with 13 bases sitting between them. Germline V gene lookup returns CDR1 KGHSH and CDR2 LQKENI. In DNA form, the CDR3 reads TGTGCCAGCTCACCTCTTTTGGGCTCCGGGGCCAACGTCCTGACTTTC. It translates to CASSPLLGSGANVLTF.

The J gene is TRBJ1-1, the V gene TRBV3-1 (or the pseudogene TRBV3-2); a possible D gene is TRBD1 (5 bases). The V end lost 2 bases, the J end lost 6 bases, and 13 bases lay between the germline ends. Germline CDR1 LGHDT, CDR2 YNNKEL (reference sequence). The length of the CDR3 is 14 residues. The CDR3 region is CASSQMGGEAEAFF. The CDR3 DNA sequence: TGTGCCAGCAGCCAAATGGGAGGGGAGGCTGAAGCTTTCTTT.

The chain is built from TRBV29-1 and TRBJ2-1; unclear D gene. The ends were cut back, 7 bases at V and 7 bases at J, with 8 bases in the middle. This CDR3 contains 10 residues. In germline, CDR1 is SQVTM, CDR2 ANQGSEA. In DNA form, the CDR3 reads TGCAGCGGGGCAGGTAATGAGCAGTTCTTC. It yields the protein CSGAGNEQFF.

V is TRBV3-1 (or the pseudogene TRBV3-2) and J is TRBJ2-7, with D perhaps matching TRBD1 (5 bases). Germline V gene data show CDR1 as LGHDT and CDR2 as YNNKEL (reference sequence). This CDR3 region has 12 residues. V lost 3 bases, J lost 9 bases, and 12 bases lay in between. The CDR3 sequence is CASSQETELQYF. The CDR3 DNA is TGTGCCAGCAGCCAGGAGACAGAATTGCAGTACTTC.

This clone was seen only once. V is TRBV3-1 (or the pseudogene TRBV3-2) and J is TRBJ1-6; 9 bases fit TRBD1. The germline V gene encodes CDR1 LGHDT and CDR2 YNNKEL (reference sequence). The length of the CDR3 is 16 residues. V lost 4 bases and J lost 9; bases outside the gene matches: 10. CDR3 protein: CASSRTSGQGVSPLHF. In DNA, the CDR3 is TGTGCCAGCAGCCGGACATCGGGACAGGGTGTTTCACCCCTCCACTTT.